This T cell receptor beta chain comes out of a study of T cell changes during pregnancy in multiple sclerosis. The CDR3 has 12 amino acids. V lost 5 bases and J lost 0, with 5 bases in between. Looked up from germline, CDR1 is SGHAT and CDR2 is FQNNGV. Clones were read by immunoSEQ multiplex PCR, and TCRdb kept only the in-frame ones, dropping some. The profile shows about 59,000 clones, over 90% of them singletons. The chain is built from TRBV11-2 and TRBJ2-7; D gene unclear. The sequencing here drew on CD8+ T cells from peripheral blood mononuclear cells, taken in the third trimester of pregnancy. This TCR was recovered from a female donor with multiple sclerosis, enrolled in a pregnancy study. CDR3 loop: CASSPSSYEQYF. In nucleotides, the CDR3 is TGTGCCAGCAGCCCCAGCTCCTACGAGCAGTACTTC.